This T cell receptor (beta chain) was recovered during a study of cytomegalovirus exposure and HLA in healthy donors. Study-level background: Of all 400 or so donors who were genotyped, under 90% belonged to the Caucasian-associated ancestry cluster. Overall study results and limits: Beyond CMV serostatus, there was no information to go on about immune exposure. A missense variant in DCLRE1C was later tied to TCR beta V- and J-gene trimming.

As concerns this clone: What it binds is not known.

Per germline, CDR1 MRHNA and CDR2 SNTAGT. Germline trimming cut 6 bases from V and 8 bases from J; bases unmatched to any gene: 8. The CDR3 runs 14 residues. PCR involved 60 Vbeta and 13 Jbeta primers. TCRdb's table, derived via immunoSEQ multiplex PCR, lists solely in-frame clones and lacks some. This sample has about 150,000 clones; approximately 88% occur once, and the top ten carry around 0.51%. This TCR came from a woman aged 35 to 49 in good health and CMV-seronegative. The sample was PBMCs. The V gene is TRBV6-4, the J gene TRBJ1-4; 8 positions agree with TRBD1. CDR3 nucleotides: TGTGCCAGCAGCCACCAGGGGGCAGGCGAAAAACTGTTTTTT. Translation: CASSHQGAGEKLFF.